These T cell receptor beta chains were read from a single sample in a study of T cells in Graves' hyperthyroidism and ophthalmopathy. TCRdb re-called the multiplex PCR reads through MiXCR, storing one row per CDR3 protein. The table lists under 450,000 distinct CDR3 sequences, approximately 17% of them singletons. Material: blood. The receptors come from a young woman with Graves' hyperthyroidism that later progressed to Graves' ophthalmopathy. Both conserved end residues are part of each CDR3. The D gene is left open where the match is weak. Only part of the rows carry a size: once, few, many, or a class if the clone is expanded.

size,V,D,CDR3
.,TRBV19,.,CASSASGGDLEAFF
many,TRBV2,TRBD1,CASRWTGEVSAYNEQFF
few,TRBV10-3,.,CAILRENTGELFF
many,TRBV5-6,TRBD1,CASSLKDREYEQYF
.,TRBV5-6,.,CASSLETDQIESGANVLTF
many,TRBV2,.,CASSALGLDDEQFF
many,TRBV4-1,TRBD2,CASSQASTGGPLDEQYF
few,TRBV11-2,.,CASSNKAAASWYNEQFF
few,TRBV6-2/TRBV6-3,TRBD2,CASKKALAGVNEQFF
many,TRBV10-3,TRBD2,CAISEGLAGGADTQYF
many,TRBV3-1,TRBD2,CASTLGLEPYEQYF
many,TRBV19,TRBD1,CASTPRRATGTGPTGANVLTF
many,TRBV28,TRBD2,CASRYSGFGELFF
.,TRBV7-9,.,CASSFPRTNYGYTF
many,TRBV29-1,TRBD2,CSVEWTGRLHSGRVNEQFF
.,TRBV27,.,CASSLTPGELFF
few,TRBV3-1,TRBD1,CASSHIGTETYGYTF
many,TRBV11-2,.,CASSLGWRDPFVGTDTQYF
many,TRBV19,.,CASSAGLGNEQFF
few,TRBV7-9,TRBD1,CASSTTDRGQPLNYGYTF
many,TRBV28,TRBD2,CASRKRERAGELFF
many,TRBV7-9,.,CASSPGQHMNTEAFF
many,TRBV7-8,.,CASSLTGNNEQFF
many,TRBV28,TRBD1,CASSSPRDSRRTDTQYF
many,TRBV6-1,.,CASSWRGGSSYEQYF
many,TRBV2,TRBD1,CASGGQINTEAFF
few,TRBV11-2,.,CASSSTRQVRLYGYTF
few,TRBV4-2,TRBD1,CASSQEWTGLNSPLHF
.,TRBV4-1,TRBD2,CASSQETGTSGIADTQYF
.,TRBV9,TRBD1,CASSPQVTGGHEQFF
few,TRBV4-1,TRBD1,CASRGGGPSNTEAFF
many,TRBV2,TRBD2,CASSVRLAGTGETQYF
few,TRBV5-6,TRBD1,CASSLGTGVAGELFF
few,TRBV19,TRBD1,CASSTRDRGRQPQHF
.,TRBV20-1,.,CSARGLGGYEQYF
many,TRBV30,.,CAWTGDSNYGYTF
many,TRBV2,.,CASSDDSLYRNQPQHF